A selection of T cell receptor beta chains follows, all from one sample in a study of CXCR3-negative and CXCR3-positive naive CD8 T cells. From its re-call of the 5' RACE reads, TCRdb lists each CDR3 protein once, without DNA. The specimen's table records more than 45,000 distinct CDR3 sequences. Sequencing used memory CD8+ T cells from blood. These receptors originate from a human donor in good health. Some clones in this sample may be carry-over from other donors' samples. Both conserved end residues are part of each CDR3. Size values are once, few and many counts, or a class for expanded clones, and some rows have none.

v_gene	abundance	j_gene	CDR3aa
TRBV29-1	.	TRBJ2-1	CSVEDIADEQFF
TRBV20-1	.	TRBJ2-2	CSARSTGMDTGELFF
TRBV9	.	TRBJ2-6	CASSSATTTGSDSGANVLTF
TRBV29-1	.	TRBJ2-2	CSVSGRDTGELFF
TRBV7-8	.	TRBJ1-2	CASSLESGRVYGYTF
TRBV7-9	.	TRBJ2-7	CASSLKGPIYEQYF
TRBV4-3	.	TRBJ2-1	CASSQDWGLGHRGLNEQFF
TRBV4-1	.	TRBJ1-1	CASSQETGRTEAFF
TRBV5-1	.	TRBJ2-3	CASSEDSPDTQYF
TRBV29-1	.	TRBJ2-1	CSVVGGNEQFF
TRBV7-2	.	TRBJ2-2	CASSFSLNTGELFF
TRBV20-1	.	TRBJ2-1	CSARDSGRTSGDYNEQFF
TRBV6-6	.	TRBJ2-4	CASSYSPLAKNIQYF
TRBV7-3	large	TRBJ1-1	CASSFLRRGATEAFF
TRBV5-5	.	TRBJ2-3	CASSGELGAFLLTQYF
TRBV29-1	.	TRBJ2-1	CSVEDQAEYNEQFF
TRBV7-9	.	TRBJ2-7	CASSAGLAGGYEQYF
TRBV18	.	TRBJ2-7	CASSPPSSNEQYF
TRBV7-9	.	TRBJ2-7	CASSHSGVAYEQYF
TRBV5-1	.	TRBJ2-1	CASWADGANEQFF
TRBV9	.	TRBJ1-5	CASSAGDRFNQPQHF
TRBV30	.	TRBJ1-1	CAWNPVFTEAFF
TRBV20-1	.	TRBJ2-1	CSAHSGTYNEQFF
TRBV19	.	TRBJ2-7	CASSSDRVLMYEQYF
TRBV4-1	.	TRBJ1-5	CASSQGYRGGSNQPQHF
TRBV4-2	.	TRBJ1-1	CASSRASGGNTEAFF
TRBV29-1	.	TRBJ1-1	CSVETPDAYTEAFF
TRBV5-1	.	TRBJ1-1	CASSPLGDHMNTEAFF
TRBV5-1	.	TRBJ2-1	CASSSGTSGRLGEQFF
TRBV15	.	TRBJ2-2	CATSTTVAGELFF
TRBV7-9	.	TRBJ2-7	CASRRDTSYEQYF
TRBV29-1	.	TRBJ1-1	CSALTISNTEAFF
TRBV7-6	.	TRBJ2-5	CASSSPEETQYF
TRBV11-2	.	TRBJ2-1	CASSPRLAGGYNEQFF
TRBV7-8	.	TRBJ2-1	CASSFSLAGGYNEQFF
TRBV29-1	.	TRBJ2-5	CSVERRSVGQETQYF
TRBV7-8	.	TRBJ1-5	CASSARQGANQPQHF
TRBV20-1	.	TRBJ1-1	CSAIDYTEAFF
TRBV12-3/TRBV12-4	.	TRBJ1-1	CASSQGANTEAFF
TRBV25-1	.	TRBJ2-5	CASRGFGHGGWETQYF
TRBV7-3	.	TRBJ1-6	CASSLTTGQGNSPLHF
TRBV9	.	TRBJ2-7	CASSVGGTSGYEQYF
TRBV27	.	TRBJ2-1	CASSLGLTVEQFF
TRBV4-3	.	TRBJ2-7	CASSQGQGAYEQYF
TRBV21-1	.	TRBJ1-6	CASSKDFYGARTGYNSPLHF
TRBV27	.	TRBJ1-5	CASSSTPGQKQPQHF
TRBV20-1	.	TRBJ1-1	CSASRGGTEAFF
TRBV20-1	.	TRBJ1-2	CSAPFPPGGASINYGYTF
TRBV6-6	.	TRBJ2-7	CASSYSTGLGSYEQYF
TRBV4-3	.	TRBJ1-1	CASSQGGQSEAFF
TRBV7-9	.	TRBJ2-7	CASSLFPSTTTTPYEQYF
TRBV12-3/TRBV12-4	.	TRBJ2-1	CASSPTGVYNEQFF